The 29 T cell receptor beta chains below were found in one sample sequenced in a study of CD8+ T cells in alopecia areata (dated by TCRdb to between 2017 and 2018). Interpreted using the paper, the time point label stands for: baseline before oral tofacitinib. Libraries were prepared through the immunoSEQ multiplex PCR assay. For TCR sequencing, RNA was extracted from every sample and reverse transcribed into cDNA to serve as template. The source is immuneACCESS, and TCRdb retained only in-frame sequences with V and J called. Part of the clones is not carried over; for the studies checked, unresolved V genes explain less than half of this, and the remainder is unexplained. The sample contains some 200,000 clones, about 63% of them found a single time. About 15% of the sample is in the top ten clones. The sample consisted of CD4+ T cells sorted from blood, taken at week 0. The receptors stem from a human donor with alopecia areata.

V gene TRBV4-2 combines with J gene TRBJ2-6; D gene unclear. The germline V gene encodes CDR1 LGHNA and CDR2 YNFKEQ. The CDR3 loop spans 17 amino acids. The V end was cut by 4 bases, the J end by 0 bases, with 13 bases between. The chain's CDR3 is CASSLSGGSSGANVLTF. CDR3 DNA: TGTGCCAGCAGCCTATCGGGTGGTTCCTCTGGGGCCAACGTCCTGACTTTC.

The chain couples TRBV7-2 to TRBJ2-1, with D maybe TRBD2 (6 bases). The germline CDR1 and CDR2 sequences are SGHTA and FQGNSA. The CDR3 runs to 15 residues. Trimming cost V 1 base and J 3 bases, with 10 bases left between them. The DNA for the CDR3 is TGTGCCAGCAGCTTAGGGGACTCTTACTACAATGAGCAGTTCTTC. It yields the protein CASSLGDSYYNEQFF. The variable domain in full, with the rest retrieved from reference TRBV7-2 and TRBJ2-1, is GAGVSQSPSNKVTEKGKDVELRCDPISGHTALYWYRQSLGQGLEFLIYFQGNSAPDKSGLPSDRFSAERTGGSVSTLTIQRTQQEDSAVYLCASSLGDSYYNEQFFGPGTRLTVL.

About this clone: This CDR3 is also generated by other DNA sequences in the sample. This chain uses TRBV29-1 with TRBJ1-2; 10 positions match TRBD1. Germline trimming cut 6 bases from V and 2 bases from J; bases unmatched to any gene: 6. Germline V CDR1 and CDR2: SQVTM, ANQGSEA. The CDR3 is 14 residues long. CDR3 DNA: TGCAGCGTGCCTCCGGGACAGGGGAACTATGGCTACACCTTC. Its translation: CSVPPGQGNYGYTF.

V usage is TRBV30 and J usage is TRBJ1-1; the D gene is possibly TRBD1 (6 bases). Germline loops: CDR1 GTSNPN, CDR2 SVGIG (reference sequence). V was pared by 4 bases and J by 6 bases, with 12 bases between. CDR3 length: 12 residues. The DNA for the CDR3 is TGTGCCTGGACCCCGACAGGTGCTGAAGCTTTCTTT. It yields the protein CAWTPTGAEAFF.

The chain recombines TRBV30 with TRBJ2-2; tentatively, D is TRBD1 (5 bases). The germline gives CDR1 GTSNPN, CDR2 SVGIG (reference sequence). V was cut by 4 bases and J by 4 bases, with 7 bases left in between. There are 12 residues in the CDR3. CDR3 loop: CAWTGITGELFF. CDR3 sequence (DNA): TGTGCCTGGACAGGGATCACCGGGGAGCTGTTTTTT.

The table lists this clone with a few counts. The chain joins TRBV4-1 to TRBJ1-2, with TRBD1 identical over 9 bases. From germline, CDR1 is MGHRA and CDR2 YSYEKL. V dropped 5 bases and J dropped 2; count of bases not matched to a gene: 6. This CDR3 is built from 15 residues. The DNA of the CDR3 is TGCGCCAGCAGCGGTCTCGGGACAGGGAACTATGGCTACACCTTC. Its translation: CASSGLGTGNYGYTF.

This clone was counted once. The gene calls are TRBV10-3 and TRBJ1-1; possibly TRBD1 for D (6 bases). Germline lookup yields CDR1 ENHRY and CDR2 SYGVKD. The length of the CDR3 is 13 residues. Trimming shortened V by 6 bases and J by 5 bases, and 13 bases separated the two germline ends. CDR3 amino acids: CAISSGQGTEAFF. CDR3 nucleotides: TGTGCCATCAGCTCCGGGCAGGGGACTGAAGCTTTCTTT.

In this sample, this clone turned up a few times. The chain is built from TRBV5-6 and TRBJ2-4; 11 nucleotides align to TRBD1. The CDR3 length is 14 residues. The ends lost 4 bases at V and 6 bases at J; junction bases unmatched: 3. Per the germline V gene, CDR1 is SGHDT and CDR2 is YYEEEE. CDR3 bases: TGTGCCAGCAGCAGGACAGGGGGCGGAAACATTCAGTACTTC. As protein: CASSRTGGGNIQYF.

This chain joins TRBV10-3 and TRBJ2-3; 10 bases are shared with TRBD2. CDR3 length equals 14 residues. The J segment lost 0 bases and the V segment lost 10 bases, leaving 4 bases of the junction unmatched. Germline CDR1 reads ENHRY; CDR2 reads SYGVKD. CDR3 sequence (DNA): TGTGCCACCGGACTAGCGGAAAGCACAGATACGCAGTATTTT. It codes for CATGLAESTDTQYF.

The CDR3 loop reads CASGRTGQGRGYGYTF. The CDR3 DNA reads TGTGCTAGTGGTCGAACCGGACAGGGCAGGGGCTATGGCTACACCTTC. This rearrangement joins TRBV12-5 to TRBJ1-2; 8 bases map to TRBD1. Trimming took 5 bases from V and 4 from J; bases not matched to a gene: 12. Germline V gives CDR1 LGHNT, CDR2 FRNRAP. The CDR3 has 16 residues.

The CDR3 region has the DNA TGTGCCAGCAGCGTGCAGGGGGGTCACTATGGCTACACCTTC. Protein product: CASSVQGGHYGYTF. The V gene is TRBV9, the J gene TRBJ1-2; 7 bases are a match to TRBD1. Per germline, CDR1 SGDLS and CDR2 YYNGEE. The CDR3 loop spans 14 amino acids. V trimming: 2 bases; J trimming: 3 bases; junction bases outside the gene matches: 4.

This clone was seen a handful of times. This chain joins TRBV25-1 and TRBJ1-5; maybe TRBD1 (6 bases). This CDR3 is built from 18 residues. V lost 1 base and J 4 bases, leaving 20 bases between the germline ends. CDR1 and CDR2 (germline): MGHDK, SYGVNS. The CDR3 here is CASSESPPQGLGNQPQHF. In DNA form, the CDR3 reads TGTGCCAGCAGTGAATCCCCCCCCCAGGGGTTAGGTAATCAGCCCCAGCATTTT.

V gene TRBV7-8 combines with J gene TRBJ1-6; D unclear. The germline V gene encodes CDR1 SGHVS and CDR2 FQNEAQ. This CDR3 spans 15 amino acids. Trimming shortened V by 1 base and J by 9 bases, and 13 bases separated the two germline ends. CDR3 in DNA: TGTGCCAGCAGCTTAGGTTTAGGGAGACGTTCACCCCTCCACTTT. This translates into CASSLGLGRRSPLHF.

The CDR3 region is CASSPGQANIGGYTF. The DNA for the CDR3 is TGTGCCAGCAGCCCCGGACAGGCCAATATCGGGGGCTACACCTTC. V is TRBV5-6 and J is TRBJ1-2; 7 bases fit TRBD1. The germline V gene encodes CDR1 SGHDT and CDR2 YYEEEE. This CDR3 is built from 15 residues. Trimming took 4 bases from V and 8 from J; bases not matched to a gene: 14.

The rearrangement links TRBV30 to TRBJ2-1; tentative D call: TRBD2 (6 bases). V was clipped by 6 bases and J by 5 bases, with 17 bases between them. The germline CDR1 and CDR2 sequences are GTSNPN and SVGIG (reference sequence). The CDR3 loop spans 14 amino acids. The CDR3 DNA follows: TGTGCCTGCGCTCGGCGGGGTTCACACAATGAGCAGTTCTTC. Translating it yields CACARRGSHNEQFF.

This chain joins TRBV11-2 and TRBJ2-5, with TRBD2 matching 10 bases. CDR3 length: 16 amino acids. Germline V lookup: CDR1 SGHAT, CDR2 FQNNGV. J lost 3 bases, V lost 2 bases, and 6 bases had no gene match. The CDR3 region has the DNA TGTGCCAGCAGCTTAACCGGCGGACTAGCGGAAGAGACCCAGTACTTC. Protein product: CASSLTGGLAEETQYF.

The CDR3 region has the DNA TGTGCCATTAACCCGCGGAGGGGGGGCACAGATACGCAGTATTTT. Translated: CAINPRRGGTDTQYF. The chain joins TRBV21-1 to TRBJ2-3. TRBV21-1 counts as a pseudogene. This CDR3 has 15 residues.

The chain employs TRBV7-2 and TRBJ2-1, with D possibly being TRBD1 or TRBD2 (5 bases each). The V gene's germline CDR1 is SGHTA and CDR2 FQGNSA. The ends were cut back, 5 bases at V and 12 bases at J, with 23 bases in the middle. The CDR3 contains 15 residues. For the CDR3, the DNA is TGTGCCAGCAGCCCCCTGGGGACCCACTCGGTAGGGCAGTTCTTC. Translating gives CASSPLGTHSVGQFF.

V and J are TRBV7-3 and TRBJ2-3, with a weak D call TRBD2 (6 bases). The CDR3 contains 15 residues. The V gene lost 0 bases and the J gene lost 6 bases, with 13 bases spanning the gap. Germline V gene data show CDR1 as SGHTA and CDR2 as FQGTGA. The CDR3 here is CASSLTGLEGDTQYF. The CDR3 nucleotides are TGTGCCAGCAGCTTAACGGGACTGGAAGGGGATACGCAGTATTTT.

This chain links TRBV7-9 with TRBJ2-3; D is possibly TRBD1 (6 bases). The germline V gene encodes CDR1 SEHNR and CDR2 FQNEAQ (reference sequence). There are 15 residues in the CDR3. V lost 5 bases and J lost 0, with 12 bases in between. CDR3 sequence: CASSQGSFSTDTQYF. CDR3 in DNA: TGTGCCAGCAGCCAGGGGAGCTTTAGCACAGATACGCAGTATTTT.

This clone was observed a single time. This chain joins TRBV9 and TRBJ2-3, with a possible D match to TRBD2 (6 bases). Germline values: CDR1 SGDLS, CDR2 YYNGEE. This CDR3 is built from 16 residues. Trimming cost V 4 bases and J 2 bases, with 17 bases left between them. The CDR3, as DNA: TGTGCCAGCAGCCCCTTAGCGGAAACCCCCACAGATACGCAGTATTTT. Its protein is CASSPLAETPTDTQYF.

The chain employs TRBV2 and TRBJ2-7, with D perhaps matching TRBD1 (6 bases). V dropped 6 bases and J dropped 6 bases, with 12 bases sitting between them. CDR3 length equals 12 residues. Germline CDR1 reads SNHLY; CDR2 reads FYNNEI. CDR3 in amino acids: CASRAQGSEQYF. The CDR3 DNA reads TGTGCCAGCAGGGCGCAGGGGTCCGAGCAGTACTTC.

This clone was found a few times. This sequence joins TRBV25-1 and TRBJ2-3, with a weak D call TRBD1 (6 bases). The V gene lost 4 bases and the J gene lost 1 base, with 18 bases spanning the gap. Per the germline V gene, CDR1 is MGHDK and CDR2 is SYGVNS. The CDR3 runs to 17 residues. CDR3 in amino acids: CASSAFGQFFGTDTQYF. The CDR3 DNA is TGTGCCAGCAGTGCTTTCGGACAGTTTTTCGGCACAGATACGCAGTATTTT.

A few counts support this clone. The chain couples TRBV6-5 to TRBJ1-5; D is ambiguous. The CDR3 spans 12 residues. V was clipped by 9 bases and J by 7 bases, with 13 bases between them. Germline CDR1 MNHEY, CDR2 SVGAGI. The CDR3 bases are TGTGCCAGTCGGGAGGGTGGGCAGCCCCAGCATTTT. Residues: CASREGGQPQHF.

This rearrangement joins TRBV29-1 to TRBJ2-1, with 8 bases lining up with TRBD2. The CDR3 is 12 amino acids. The ends lost 5 bases at V and 9 bases at J; junction bases unmatched: 6. CDR1 and CDR2 from the germline V gene are SQVTM and ANQGSEA. The CDR3 sequence is CSVQKSGGEQFF. The CDR3 DNA reads as TGCAGCGTTCAAAAAAGCGGGGGTGAGCAGTTCTTC.

This clone was counted between two and nine times. The chain couples TRBV27 to TRBJ2-7, with D maybe TRBD2 (5 bases). The germline V gene has CDR1 MNHEY and CDR2 SMNVEV (reference sequence). Trimming pared 6 bases from V and 10 bases from J, leaving 19 bases between. The CDR3 length is 13 residues. The CDR3 DNA sequence: TGTGCCAGCAGGACGAATCAGAAGGGAGAACAGTACTTC. Its protein product is CASRTNQKGEQYF.

The chain joins TRBV11-3 to TRBJ2-5; 7 bases are a match to TRBD1. This CDR3 is built from 14 residues. V was pared by 4 bases and J by 2 bases, with 4 bases of the junction left unmatched. Germline assignment: CDR1 SGHNT and CDR2 YENEEA. CDR3 region: CASSSPGGQETQYF. The CDR3 DNA reads as TGTGCCAGCAGCTCGCCAGGGGGTCAAGAGACCCAGTACTTC.

The chain combines TRBV5-4 with TRBJ2-1; TRBD2 might be the D (6 bases). Germline V CDR1 and CDR2: SGHNT, YYREEE (reference sequence). There are 16 residues in the CDR3. V was cut by 3 bases and J by 10 bases, with 23 bases left in between. CDR3 coding DNA: TGTGCCAGCAGCTCCCCTAAGGAGCCTGGAGGGGTGGAGCAGTTCTTC. Translating gives CASSSPKEPGGVEQFF.

The chain employs TRBV11-2 and TRBJ1-6; no firm D call. This CDR3 is 12 amino acids long. V lost 3 bases and J lost 8, with 5 bases in between. The germline V gene encodes CDR1 SGHAT and CDR2 FQNNGV. The DNA of the CDR3 is TGTGCCAGCAGCTTTGAATATTCACCCCTCCACTTT. This sequence encodes CASSFEYSPLHF.